This is a list of T cell receptor beta chains from one sample in a study of T cells after yellow fever vaccination. TCRdb analysed the 5' RACE reads with MiXCR anew, one entry per CDR3 protein. Here the sample spans 500,000 to 650,000 distinct CDR3 sequences, roughly 14% being singletons. The sample was PBMCs, taken on the day of the yellow fever booster vaccination. These receptor sequences come from a man younger than 40 who received the YFV17D yellow fever vaccine. Each CDR3 is given with its conserved first and last residue. The order of the fields is CDR3 DNA, CDR3 protein, J gene, clone size, V gene, D gene. D genes are given only for firm matches. Only some rows state a clone size, as once, few, many or a class for expanded clones.

DNA: TGCGCCAGCAGCTTTGAGAGGGGGTCTGGGGCCAACGTCCTGACTTTC
CDR3: CASSFERGSGANVLTF
J: TRBJ2-6
size: -
V: TRBV5-1
D: -

DNA: TGCAGCGTTGAAGTTACTAGCACAGATACGCAGTATTTT
CDR3: CSVEVTSTDTQYF
J: TRBJ2-3
size: -
V: TRBV29-1
D: -

DNA: TGTGCCAGCAGCACCCAGACTAGCGGGACCCCTCATCGCAGCACAGATACGCAGTATTTT
CDR3: CASSTQTSGTPHRSTDTQYF
J: TRBJ2-3
size: -
V: TRBV11-2
D: TRBD2

DNA: TGTGCCACCAGCAGGGACATGATCACTGAAGCTTTCTTT
CDR3: CATSRDMITEAFF
J: TRBJ1-1
size: few
V: TRBV15
D: -

DNA: TGTGCCAGCAGCTTAGCGCGAAGACAGTTCCAGAATTCACCCCTCCACTTT
CDR3: CASSLARRQFQNSPLHF
J: TRBJ1-6
size: -
V: TRBV7-2
D: -

DNA: TGTGCCAGCAGGTCAGGGGGCACCGGGGAGCTGTTTTTT
CDR3: CASRSGGTGELFF
J: TRBJ2-2
size: -
V: TRBV27
D: TRBD1

DNA: TGCAGTGCTCCCATAGCGGGAGTGATGATGTACAATGAGCAGTTCTTC
CDR3: CSAPIAGVMMYNEQFF
J: TRBJ2-1
size: few
V: TRBV20-1
D: TRBD2

DNA: TGCGCCAGCAGCTTGCCTAGCGGGACACCCGAATCCTACGAGCAGTACTTC
CDR3: CASSLPSGTPESYEQYF
J: TRBJ2-7
size: -
V: TRBV5-1
D: TRBD2

DNA: TGTGCCAGCAGTCTTAGACCAGCCCCCGGGGAGCTGTTTTTT
CDR3: CASSLRPAPGELFF
J: TRBJ2-2
size: -
V: TRBV27
D: -

DNA: TGTGCCAGCAGTTACTCGCTTAGGATGGGGGCTGCGAATTCACCCCTCCACTTT
CDR3: CASSYSLRMGAANSPLHF
J: TRBJ1-6
size: -
V: TRBV6-5
D: -

DNA: TGTGCCAGCAGTTCGCCCCGGGTAAACGGGGAGCTGTTTTTT
CDR3: CASSSPRVNGELFF
J: TRBJ2-2
size: few
V: TRBV7-2
D: -

DNA: TGCAGTGCAAAACGCCCAGGGGGCTCCGGGGAGCTGTTTTTT
CDR3: CSAKRPGGSGELFF
J: TRBJ2-2
size: few
V: TRBV20-1
D: TRBD1

DNA: TGTGCCATCAGTGATACGGCCGCTCTACTAGCCAAAAACATTCAGTACTTC
CDR3: CAISDTAALLAKNIQYF
J: TRBJ2-4
size: -
V: TRBV10-3
D: -

DNA: TGTGCCAGCAGTCAGAGCGGGAGGGCTTACCAAGAGACCCAGTACTTC
CDR3: CASSQSGRAYQETQYF
J: TRBJ2-5
size: few
V: TRBV6-2/TRBV6-3
D: TRBD2

DNA: TGTGCCAGCAGTCCCTTCTCGGGCGGGAAAAGAGATGAGCAGTTCTTC
CDR3: CASSPFSGGKRDEQFF
J: TRBJ2-1
size: few
V: TRBV6-5
D: -

DNA: TGCAGTGCTAGAGCCGGGACTAGCGGGAGGTACAATGAGCAGTTCTTC
CDR3: CSARAGTSGRYNEQFF
J: TRBJ2-1
size: -
V: TRBV20-1
D: TRBD2

DNA: TGCGCCAGCAGCCTGGAAGCCCATGGCGATACGCAGTATTTT
CDR3: CASSLEAHGDTQYF
J: TRBJ2-3
size: -
V: TRBV5-1
D: -

DNA: TGCGCCAGCAGCCAGGACATACCGCCCGGGGAGCTGTTTTTT
CDR3: CASSQDIPPGELFF
J: TRBJ2-2
size: few
V: TRBV4-3
D: -

DNA: TGCGCCAGCAGTGGAACGGCGGGAGTTAATGAGCAGTTCTTC
CDR3: CASSGTAGVNEQFF
J: TRBJ2-1
size: -
V: TRBV10-1
D: TRBD2

DNA: TGTGCCAGCAGCTACCCCGGACAGTACTTC
CDR3: CASSYPGQYF
J: TRBJ2-7
size: -
V: TRBV6-6
D: -

DNA: TGCGCCAGCAGCTGGGGCTCTGAGAACACTGAAGCTTTCTTT
CDR3: CASSWGSENTEAFF
J: TRBJ1-1
size: -
V: TRBV5-1
D: -

DNA: TGTGCCGGGACAGGCGGCACTTACAATGAGCAGTTCTTC
CDR3: CAGTGGTYNEQFF
J: TRBJ2-1
size: -
V: TRBV30
D: TRBD1

DNA: TGTGCCAGCAGCGGGGGAGACAGAGCGGCCTATGGCTACACCTTC
CDR3: CASSGGDRAAYGYTF
J: TRBJ1-2
size: once
V: TRBV9
D: -

DNA: TGCAGTGCTAGCGCAGGGTTCTACGAGCAGTACTTC
CDR3: CSASAGFYEQYF
J: TRBJ2-7
size: -
V: TRBV20-1
D: -

DNA: TGCAGTGCCACCCCCTACCGGGGAGGGGTCAGCAATCAGCCCCAGCATTTT
CDR3: CSATPYRGGVSNQPQHF
J: TRBJ1-5
size: -
V: TRBV20-1
D: -

DNA: TGTGCCAGCAGCTCTGACACAAACTATGGCTACACCTTC
CDR3: CASSSDTNYGYTF
J: TRBJ1-2
size: -
V: TRBV7-8
D: -

DNA: TGTGCCAGCAGCTTAACCCCGGGTGCGGAAGCTTTCTTT
CDR3: CASSLTPGAEAFF
J: TRBJ1-1
size: few
V: TRBV7-3
D: -

DNA: TGTGCCAGCAGTTTAGCGCTGGGGTGGAATGAGCAGTTCTTC
CDR3: CASSLALGWNEQFF
J: TRBJ2-1
size: once
V: TRBV12-3/TRBV12-4
D: -